The sequence of this T cell receptor beta chain was determined in a study of shared clonotypes between healthy human individuals. Recent acute infections and vaccinations were absent in the healthy HIV-negative adult donors. Caucasian adults living in Nashville, Tennessee, provided all samples. TCRdb's table, derived via immunoSEQ multiplex PCR, lists solely in-frame clones and lacks some. Of under 1,100,000 clones detected, around 76% appear once; the ten largest clones hold about 1.5%. This CDR3 has 17 amino acids. Trimming cost V 8 bases and J 1 base; bases outside gene matches: 14. CDR1 is MDHEN and CDR2 is SYDVKM in the germline V gene. Note on this clone: Its antigen is still unknown.

Whole-study findings and limits: Only a few donors were included, so the genetic and exposure-history diversity represented was limited.

What was sequenced was memory CD4+ T cells sorted from blood. Subset described: CD45RA-negative fraction. This chain joins TRBV28 and TRBJ1-1; 9 bases line up with TRBD1. This receptor was identified in a man younger than 35 in good health. The CDR3 nucleotides read TGTGCCAGCCTCATATCAGGGACAGGGATACCGAACACTGAAGCTTTCTTT. It is translated as CASLISGTGIPNTEAFF.